The 29 T cell receptor beta chains reported below all come from one sample, sequenced in a study of CD8 T cells in ankylosing spondylitis. MiXCR, applied by TCRdb to the 5' RACE reads, yields one record per CDR3 protein. The sample carries approximately 220,000 distinct CDR3 sequences, approximately 24% recorded once. The sample consisted of blood, either unsorted or a sorted T cell fraction (not recorded which). The receptors here all came from a male donor with ankylosing spondylitis or in good health (not recorded which).

This clonotype was detected many times. The J gene is TRBJ2-2, the V gene TRBV18, with a tentative D call TRBD2 (5 bases). This CDR3 has 15 amino acids. Germline CDR1 KGHSH, CDR2 LQKENI. Trimming shortened V by 3 bases and J by 4 bases, and 12 bases separated the two germline ends. DNA of the CDR3: TGTGCCAGCTCACCCACTAGTTGGAGCACCGGGGAGCTGTTTTTT. Translating gives CASSPTSWSTGELFF.

This clonotype has only a few counts. The rearrangement links TRBV12-3 or TRBV12-4 to TRBJ2-7, with D hard to call. V gave up 5 bases and J gave up 4 bases, with 12 bases separating them. This CDR3 spans 13 amino acids. The CDR3 DNA reads TGTGCCAGCAGTCCCGACTCCGTGTACGAGCAGTACTTC. Its translation is CASSPDSVYEQYF.

A few counts support this clonotype. The genes are TRBV4-1 and TRBJ2-6; D remains ambiguous. The CDR3 runs 15 residues. Per the germline V gene, CDR1 is MGHRA and CDR2 is YSYEKL. The V end was cut by 5 bases, the J end by 0 bases, with 8 bases between. CDR3 region: CASSASSSGANVLTF. The CDR3 region has the DNA TGCGCCAGCAGCGCCTCGAGCTCTGGGGCCAACGTCCTGACTTTC.

The J gene is TRBJ2-7, the V gene TRBV5-1; D gene unclear. V was cut by 4 bases and J by 5 bases, with 10 bases left in between. CDR3 length: 12 residues. Germline V gives CDR1 SGHRS, CDR2 YFSETQ. CDR3 in DNA: TGCGCCAGCAGCGTGGACCGGGACGAGCAGTACTTC. It translates to CASSVDRDEQYF. The variable domain in full, with the rest retrieved from reference TRBV5-1 and TRBJ2-7, is KAGVTQTPRYLIKTRGQQVTLSCSPISGHRSVSWYQQTPGQGLQFLFEYFSETQRNKGNFPGRFSGRQFSNSRSEMNVSTLELGDSALYLCASSVDRDEQYFGPGTRLTVT.

This clonotype was counted many times. The CDR3: CSASGDRAAYEQYF. In nucleotides, the CDR3 is TGCAGTGCTAGCGGGGACAGGGCGGCCTACGAGCAGTACTTC. The genes are TRBV20-1 and TRBJ2-7; 9 bases are a match to TRBD1. This CDR3 spans 14 amino acids. Losses at the gene ends were 3 bases for V and 2 bases for J; bases not matched to a gene: 5. Germline CDR1 and CDR2: DFQATT and SNEGSKA (reference sequence).

At least ten counts were recorded for this clonotype. At one boundary the junction diverges from the germline segment, which might be a read error. The genes are TRBV6-5 and TRBJ2-7, with 8 positions matching TRBD1. The CDR3 sequence is 12 residues long. Germline CDR1 is MNHEY and CDR2 is SVGAGI. The chain's CDR3 is CASSRQGYEQYF. For the CDR3, the DNA is TGCGCCAGCAGCAGACAGGGGTACGAGCAGTACTTC.

This clonotype has a handful of counts. V and J are TRBV4-3 and TRBJ2-1; D ambiguous. Germline values: CDR1 LGHNA, CDR2 YSLEER. There are 16 residues in the CDR3. The ends were cut back, 0 bases at V and 5 bases at J, with 14 bases in the middle. The CDR3 coding sequence is TGCGCCAGCAGCCAAGATCTTGGGGTATTCAACAATGAGCAGTTCTTC. Translation gives CASSQDLGVFNNEQFF.

The sample holds a few counts of this clonotype. This chain connects TRBV28 to TRBJ2-5, with no clear D. The CDR3 has 13 amino acids. Trimming cost V 8 bases and J 5 bases, with 15 bases left between them. CDR1 and CDR2 (germline): MDHEN, SYDVKM. CDR3 bases: TGTGCCAGCTCCCTCGTAGGGTTGGAGACCCAGTACTTC. Encoded protein: CASSLVGLETQYF.

There are many counts of this clonotype. J is TRBJ1-5 and V is TRBV28; 7 nucleotides agree with TRBD1. This CDR3 spans 13 amino acids. Germline V gene data show CDR1 as MDHEN and CDR2 as SYDVKM. V lost 6 bases and J lost 10; bases outside the gene matches: 9. The CDR3 spells CASRGTVSTPQHF. CDR3 in DNA: TGTGCCAGCAGGGGGACAGTAAGTACCCCCCAGCATTTT.

The rearrangement uses TRBV24-1 and TRBJ1-1; D call uncertain. CDR3 size: 15 residues. With 2 bases removed from V and 0 bases from J, the gap between germline ends came to 9 bases. From germline, CDR1 is KGHDR and CDR2 SFDVKD. Here the CDR3 DNA reads TGTGCCACCAGTGATTCCAGTGCTATGAACACTGAAGCTTTCTTT. This translates into CATSDSSAMNTEAFF.

This clonotype was seen repeatedly, ten times or more. This chain links TRBV7-9 with TRBJ2-1, with D hard to call. Trimming stripped 1 base from V and 11 bases from J, with 15 bases between. CDR1 and CDR2 (germline): SEHNR, FQNEAQ (reference sequence). The CDR3 is 14 residues long. The CDR3 sequence is CASSLDTLNSKQFF. CDR3 DNA: TGTGCCAGCAGCTTAGATACGCTAAACAGTAAGCAGTTCTTC.

This clonotype was observed at least ten times. This chain uses TRBV4-3 with TRBJ2-7, with 7 bases identical to TRBD1. CDR1 is LGHNA and CDR2 is YSLEER in the germline V gene. The junction had 10 bases not matched to a gene; V was cut back by 3 bases and J by 2 bases. The CDR3 is made up of 16 amino acids. CDR3 in amino acids: CASSHLQGRGAYEQYF. CDR3 DNA sequence: TGCGCCAGCAGCCATCTACAGGGGCGAGGGGCCTACGAGCAGTACTTC.

This chain links TRBV4-2 with TRBJ1-2, with D possibly being TRBD1 (6 bases). V lost 1 base and J lost 2, with 11 bases in between. The CDR3 length is 15 residues. Germline V lookup: CDR1 LGHNA, CDR2 YNFKEQ. The CDR3: CASSQVEGVNYGYTF. For the CDR3, the DNA is TGTGCCAGCAGCCAAGTGGAGGGGGTCAACTATGGCTACACCTTC.

This clonotype was detected a few times. The rearrangement uses TRBV28 and TRBJ2-1, with 12 positions matching TRBD2. Trimming at V came to 5 bases and at J to 5 bases, leaving 7 bases not matched to a gene. CDR1 and CDR2 (germline): MDHEN, SYDVKM. The CDR3 sequence is 16 residues long. The CDR3 sequence: CASSPTRTSGNNEQFF. The CDR3 DNA follows: TGTGCCAGCAGTCCTACTCGGACTAGCGGGAACAATGAGCAGTTCTTC.

This clonotype was seen at least ten times. The chain combines TRBV9 with TRBJ2-3; 8 bases agree with TRBD2. Germline V lookup: CDR1 SGDLS, CDR2 YYNGEE. The CDR3 loop spans 13 amino acids. The junction had 4 bases not matched to a gene; V was cut back by 6 bases and J by 4 bases. The CDR3, as DNA: TGTGCCAGCAAGCGGGAGTCGGCAGATACGCAGTATTTT. It yields the protein CASKRESADTQYF. The complete variable domain, with remaining parts taken from reference TRBV9 and TRBJ2-3, reads DSGVTQTPKHLITATGQRVTLRCSPRSGDLSVYWYQQSLDQGLQFLIQYYNGEERAKGNILERFSAQQFPDLHSELNLSSLELGDSALYFCASKRESADTQYFGPGTRLTVL.

This clonotype showed up many times. Written as DNA, the CDR3 is TGTGCCACCAGTGACCCGGGACAGGGGGGGTGCAATCAGCCCCAGCATTTT. Encoded protein: CATSDPGQGGCNQPQHF. The gene calls are TRBV24-1 and TRBJ1-5; 11 bases match TRBD1. Unmatched junction bases numbered 6, after V lost 4 bases and J lost 2 bases. From germline, CDR1 is KGHDR and CDR2 SFDVKD. The CDR3 loop spans 17 amino acids.

At least ten counts were recorded for this clonotype. The chain recombines TRBV28 with TRBJ2-4, with TRBD1 matching 9 bases. From germline, CDR1 is MDHEN and CDR2 SYDVKM. With 3 bases clipped from V and 0 bases from J, the junction kept 6 bases outside the gene matches. The CDR3 length is 17 residues. The CDR3 loop is CASSLGTGNLAKNIQYF. The CDR3 DNA reads TGTGCCAGCAGTTTGGGGACAGGGAATCTAGCCAAAAACATTCAGTACTTC.

Only a few counts were recorded for this clonotype. The chain joins TRBV12-3 or TRBV12-4 to TRBJ2-7; 9 positions agree with TRBD1. V lost 3 bases and J lost 2; bases outside the gene matches: 5. The CDR3 is 15 residues long. The CDR3 is CASSFIGTGTYEQYF. The CDR3 DNA is TGTGCCAGCAGTTTTATAGGGACAGGGACCTACGAGCAGTACTTC.

This clonotype was found once. This may come from a read error, since a much larger clone is one base off. This rearrangement joins TRBV6-1 to TRBJ2-4, with TRBD1 matching over 7 bases. Per germline, CDR1 MNHNS and CDR2 SASEGT. The CDR3 loop spans 14 amino acids. The CDR3 DNA reads TGTGCCAGCCTGCCGACAGGGTATTTAAACATTCAGCACTTC. It encodes CASLPTGYLNIQHF.

This clonotype was detected ten times or more. CDR3 amino acids: CASSLIPNTGELFF. CDR3 bases: TGTGCCAGCAGCTTAATCCCGAACACCGGGGAGCTGTTTTTT. This chain joins TRBV7-3 and TRBJ2-2; D is unresolved. Germline V lookup: CDR1 SGHTA, CDR2 FQGTGA. CDR3 size: 14 residues. V was trimmed by 1 base and J by 0 bases, leaving 3 bases between them.

The chain recombines TRBV20-1 with TRBJ2-7; perhaps TRBD2 as D (5 bases). The CDR3 is 15 residues long. From germline, CDR1 is DFQATT and CDR2 SNEGSKA (reference sequence). V was shortened by 0 bases and J by 6 bases, with 18 bases between the two germline ends. The CDR3 reads CSARDRSGSKGEQYF. Here the CDR3 DNA reads TGCAGTGCTAGAGATCGCAGCGGAAGCAAGGGCGAGCAGTACTTC.

This clonotype was counted many times. The chain couples TRBV20-1 to TRBJ2-7, with no clear D. Trimming left V 5 bases short and J 3 bases short, with 8 bases between. Germline-derived CDR1 and CDR2 are DFQATT and SNEGSKA (reference sequence). The CDR3 loop spans 11 amino acids. In DNA form, the CDR3 reads TGCAGTGCTGATGGAAGCTACGAGCAGTACTTC. Translating it yields CSADGSYEQYF.

This clonotype was found many times. This sequence joins TRBV20-1 and TRBJ2-7; TRBD1 or TRBD2 may be the D gene (5 bases each). The germline CDR1 and CDR2 sequences are DFQATT and SNEGSKA (reference sequence). Trimming removed 2 bases at V and 2 bases at J, with 13 bases between. The CDR3 is 14 amino acids. The CDR3 coding sequence is TGCAGTGCTAGACCCGGGACGGCAACCTACGAGCAGTACTTC. This sequence encodes CSARPGTATYEQYF.

In this sample, this clonotype turned up many times. The chain couples TRBV20-1 to TRBJ1-2; TRBD1 is a possible D gene (5 bases). Germline V gene sequence: CDR1 DFQATT, CDR2 SNEGSKA (reference sequence). This CDR3 is built from 13 residues. The V and J ends lost 6 bases and 4 bases respectively, with 15 bases between them. Here the CDR3 DNA reads TGCAGTGCCACTCGACCGGGGACCTATGGCTACACCTTC. This translates into CSATRPGTYGYTF.

This clonotype was counted ten times or more. The chain uses TRBV18 and TRBJ1-5, with a possible D match to TRBD1 (6 bases). Germline CDR1 is KGHSH and CDR2 is LQKENI. The CDR3 is 14 amino acids. Trimming removed 2 bases at V and 2 bases at J, with 7 bases between. CDR3 sequence reads: CASSPGGGNQPQHF. The CDR3 nucleotides are TGTGCCAGCTCACCAGGGGGCGGCAATCAGCCCCAGCATTTT.

This sequence joins TRBV20-1 and TRBJ2-2; possible D gene TRBD1, 6 bases. CDR1 is DFQATT and CDR2 is SNEGSKA in the germline V gene (reference sequence). CDR3 length: 16 amino acids. Deletions cut 3 bases from V and 2 bases from J, with 16 bases between. In nucleotides, the CDR3 is TGCAGTGCTAGCGCGACCGGGACAACTAACACCGGGGAGCTGTTTTTT. Protein sequence: CSASATGTTNTGELFF.

In this sample, this clonotype turned up a few times. This chain connects TRBV5-5 to TRBJ1-1; D is ambiguous. Trimming cost V 0 bases and J 10 bases, with 19 bases left between them. The CDR3 is 15 amino acids. The V gene's germline CDR1 is SGHKS and CDR2 YYEKEE (reference sequence). The CDR3 DNA is TGTGCCAGCAGCTTGGAGACGGAGAAAAGGGCGAGAGCTTTCTTT. It encodes CASSLETEKRARAFF. The entire variable domain, with the rest obtained from reference TRBV5-5 and TRBJ1-1, is as follows: DAGVTQSPTHLIKTRGQQVTLRCSPISGHKSVSWYQQVLGQGPQFIFQYYEKEERGRGNFPDRFSARQFPNYSSELNVNALLLGDSALYLCASSLETEKRARAFFGQGTRLTVV.

Many counts were recorded for this clonotype. The V call is TRBV6-1, the J call TRBJ2-7; maybe TRBD2 (6 bases). The CDR3 has 14 amino acids. Trimming took off 6 bases at V and 0 bases at J, with 12 bases between the two ends. Germline V gives CDR1 MNHNS, CDR2 SASEGT. The DNA of the CDR3 is TGTGCCAGCAGCAACGACGGGAGCTCCTACGAGCAGTACTTC. Translating it yields CASSNDGSSYEQYF.

The rearrangement links TRBV5-1 to TRBJ2-7, with 8 bases fitting TRBD1. The CDR3 is 15 residues long. V shed 4 bases, J shed 0 bases, and the junction held 6 bases outside the gene matches. In germline, CDR1 is SGHRS, CDR2 YFSETQ. CDR3 nucleotide sequence: TGCGCCAGCAGCCCGAGGACAGGGAGCTCCTACGAGCAGTACTTC. This translates into CASSPRTGSSYEQYF.